This passage covers 12 T cell receptor beta chains from one sample sequenced in a study of blood T cells in healthy people across ages. Primed by a sample-barcoded 5' primer and a J-beta primer mix, a second PCR proceeded for roughly 6 to 12 cycles. Using its own MiXCR run on the 5' RACE reads, TCRdb lists one record per CDR3 protein. The sample lists about 1.6 million distinct CDR3 sequences; roughly 30% were seen once. Sequences were obtained from blood. The receptors were sampled from a woman aged 25 to 39 in good health.

Concerning this clonotype: Being one base from a much bigger clone, this may be a read error. The gene calls are TRBV27 and TRBJ2-6, with TRBD2 as a possible D gene (5 bases). V was cut by 3 bases and J by 8 bases, with 23 bases left in between. Germline CDR1 is MNHEY and CDR2 is SMNVEV (reference sequence). The CDR3 consists of 18 residues. CDR3 loop: CASSFRSPSMTMTNVLTF. The CDR3 nucleotides read TGTGCCAGCAGTTTTAGGTCCCCGAGTATGACTATGACCAACGTCCTGACTTTC.

This clonotype showed up just a few times. The V call is TRBV10-1, the J call TRBJ2-5; 8 bases agree with TRBD1. V was clipped by 5 bases and J by 5 bases; unmatched bases: 4. Germline CDR1 and CDR2: WNHNN and SYGVQD (reference sequence). The CDR3 covers 13 residues. CDR3 DNA sequence: TGCGCCAGCAGTAAGGACAGGGTGGAGACCCAGTACTTC. Amino acids: CASSKDRVETQYF.

This chain connects TRBV5-1 to TRBJ2-5; 9 bases match TRBD1. In germline, CDR1 is SGHRS, CDR2 YFSETQ. The CDR3 has 15 amino acids. Unmatched junction bases numbered 7, after V lost 3 bases and J lost 4 bases. CDR3 coding DNA: TGCGCCAGCAGCTCCGACGGGACAGGGTCAGAGACCCAGTACTTC. Translating gives CASSSDGTGSETQYF.

V gene TRBV20-1 combines with J gene TRBJ1-6, with D uncertain. There are 16 residues in the CDR3. Germline CDR1 reads DFQATT; CDR2 reads SNEGSKA (reference sequence). Trimming left V 1 base short and J 8 bases short, with 18 bases between. DNA for the CDR3: TGCAGTGCTAGAGGACCCCTCGGGCTTCAGTATTCACCCCTCCACTTT. Protein sequence: CSARGPLGLQYSPLHF.

Note on this clonotype: A read error may produce the germline difference seen at one junction end. The V call is TRBV7-2, the J call TRBJ2-3; TRBD2 matches 8 bases. From germline, CDR1 is SGHTA and CDR2 FQGNSA. This CDR3 has 17 residues. DNA of the CDR3: TGTGCCAGCAACTTAGTCGTCGGTAGCGGGGTCGCAGATACGCAGTATTTT. Translation gives CASNLVVGSGVADTQYF.

In regard to this clonotype: The germline gene is not matched at one end of the junction; a read error may be the cause. The chain carries TRBV20-1 and TRBJ2-3; TRBD2 might be the D (5 bases). Germline V gives CDR1 DFQATT, CDR2 SNEGSKA (reference sequence). The CDR3 runs 13 residues. CDR3 DNA: TGCAGTGAACATTCATCTAGCACAGATGCGCAGTATTTT. Translation gives CSEHSSSTDAQYF.

This clonotype was seen more than once but under ten times. The J gene is TRBJ2-1, the V gene TRBV12-3 or TRBV12-4; D is perhaps TRBD1 (6 bases). The V gene lost 7 bases and the J gene lost 0 bases, with 13 bases spanning the gap. The CDR3 runs 15 residues. This CDR3 reads CASTVQGVSYNEQFF. DNA of the CDR3: TGTGCCAGCACCGTACAGGGTGTCTCCTACAATGAGCAGTTCTTC.

The chain links TRBV10-3 to TRBJ2-5; TRBD1 matches at 10 bases. The J call is doubtful: the DNA matches TRBJ2-7 better. The CDR3 runs 14 residues. CDR1 ENHRY and CDR2 SYGVKD come from the germline V gene. CDR3 in amino acids: CAISGPGQGLEQYF. The CDR3 DNA sequence: TGTGCCATCAGTGGCCCGGGACAGGGGCTCGAGCAGTACTTC.

This clonotype was counted at least ten times. CDR3 sequence: CSGTSGVQETQYF. The DNA of the CDR3 is TGCTCCGGGACTAGCGGGGTCCAAGAGACCCAGTACTTC. V gene TRBV20-1 combines with J gene TRBJ2-5; 13 nucleotides align to TRBD2. The CDR3 covers 13 residues. Germline values: CDR1 DFQATT, CDR2 SNEGSKA (reference sequence).

This clonotype was counted many times. V and J are TRBV7-2 and TRBJ2-1; TRBD2 matches at 10 bases. Trimming cost V 3 bases and J 0 bases; bases outside gene matches: 11. CDR1 is SGHTA, CDR2 FQGNSA, per germline. The CDR3 runs 19 residues. CDR3 sequence: CASSFALAGGPSSYNEQFF. The CDR3 nucleotides read TGTGCCAGCAGCTTCGCTTTAGCGGGGGGACCGAGCTCCTACAATGAGCAGTTCTTC.

This clonotype was seen a handful of times. The rearrangement uses TRBV9 and TRBJ2-7; 13 nucleotides align to TRBD2. CDR3 length: 17 residues. Germline trimming cut 4 bases from V and 1 base from J; bases unmatched to any gene: 8. Per the germline V gene, CDR1 is SGDLS and CDR2 is YYNGEE. The CDR3 bases are TGTGCCAGCAGCCCGGGACTAGCGGGGCCTCCGTCCTACGAGCAGTACTTC. Translating gives CASSPGLAGPPSYEQYF. The whole variable domain, filled in from reference TRBV9 and TRBJ2-7, reads DSGVTQTPKHLITATGQRVTLRCSPRSGDLSVYWYQQSLDQGLQFLIQYYNGEERAKGNILERFSAQQFPDLHSELNLSSLELGDSALYFCASSPGLAGPPSYEQYFGPGTRLTVT.

This clonotype was counted a few times. The chain is built from TRBV20-1 and TRBJ2-5, with TRBD1 matching 9 bases. The CDR3 spans 16 residues. Per the germline V gene, CDR1 is DFQATT and CDR2 is SNEGSKA (reference sequence). V trimming: 3 bases; J trimming: 4 bases; junction bases outside the gene matches: 12. CDR3 residues: CSASILAGQGRETQYF. CDR3 coding DNA: TGCAGTGCTAGCATTTTGGCGGGACAGGGAAGAGAGACCCAGTACTTC.